This TCR beta chain comes out of a study of cytomegalovirus exposure and HLA in healthy donors. Study-level findings and limits: Per published accounts, TCR beta sequences correctly predicted the HLA-A and HLA-B alleles of most subjects.

Comment on this clone: Its antigen is not known.

PCR primers comprised 60 Vbeta and 13 Jbeta primers. Libraries were prepared by immunoSEQ multiplex PCR; TCRdb keeps only in-frame clonotypes and omits some of them. The table includes 200,000 to 250,000 clones, approximately 80% detected once. Sequencing was performed on PBMCs. The TCR was taken from a man aged 30 to 45 in good health and CMV-seronegative.

This CDR3 is CASSPRYEQYF. DNA of the CDR3: TGTGCCAGCAGTCCTCGCTACGAGCAGTACTTC. This chain links TRBV2 with TRBJ2-7; D unclear. This CDR3 region has 11 residues. The germline V gene encodes CDR1 SNHLY and CDR2 FYNNEI. Trimming took 5 bases from V and 3 from J, leaving 5 bases between them.